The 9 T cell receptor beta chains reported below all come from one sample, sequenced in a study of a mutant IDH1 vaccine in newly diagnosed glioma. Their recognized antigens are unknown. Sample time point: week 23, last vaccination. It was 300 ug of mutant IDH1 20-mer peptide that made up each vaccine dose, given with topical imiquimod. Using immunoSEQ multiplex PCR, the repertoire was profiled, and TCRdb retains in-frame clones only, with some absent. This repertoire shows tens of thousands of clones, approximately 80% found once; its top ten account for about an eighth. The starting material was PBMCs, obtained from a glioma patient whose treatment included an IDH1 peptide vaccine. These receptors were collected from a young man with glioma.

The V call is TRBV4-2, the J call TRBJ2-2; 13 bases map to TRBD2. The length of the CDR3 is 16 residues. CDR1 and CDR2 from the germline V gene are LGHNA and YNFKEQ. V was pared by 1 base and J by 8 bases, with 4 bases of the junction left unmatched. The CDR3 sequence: CASSQGTSGSAGELFF. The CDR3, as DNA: TGTGCCAGCAGCCAAGGGACTAGCGGGAGTGCTGGGGAGCTGTTTTTT.

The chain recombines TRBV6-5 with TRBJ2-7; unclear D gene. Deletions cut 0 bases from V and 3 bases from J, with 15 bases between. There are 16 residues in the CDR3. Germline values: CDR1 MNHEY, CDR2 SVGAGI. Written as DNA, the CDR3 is TGTGCCAGCAGTTACTCCCGTTATCTTCTTAACTACGAGCAGTACTTC. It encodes CASSYSRYLLNYEQYF.

CDR3 DNA: TGTGCCAATAGACGGGGCCGGAACACTGAAGCTTTCTTT. It translates to CANRRGRNTEAFF. The genes are TRBV6-6 and TRBJ1-1; the D gene is possibly TRBD1 (5 bases). Germline CDR1 MNHNY, CDR2 SVGAGI (reference sequence). The germline V and J ends were trimmed by 10 bases and 1 base, with 13 bases remaining between them. This CDR3 comprises 13 residues.

The CDR3 region has the DNA TGCGCCAGCAGCCAAGGGCCCTACAATGAGCAGTTCTTC. This gives the protein CASSQGPYNEQFF. The gene calls are TRBV4-3 and TRBJ2-1, with D uncertain. CDR3 length: 13 residues. Germline CDR1 reads LGHNA; CDR2 reads YSLEER. The V and J ends lost 1 base and 2 bases respectively, with 3 bases between them.

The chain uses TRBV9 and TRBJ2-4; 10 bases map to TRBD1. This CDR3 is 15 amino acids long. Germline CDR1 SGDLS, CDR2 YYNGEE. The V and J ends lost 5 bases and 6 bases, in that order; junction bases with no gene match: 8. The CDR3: CASSTGGTGVNIQYF. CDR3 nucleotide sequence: TGTGCCAGCAGTACAGGGGGGACAGGGGTAAACATTCAGTACTTC.

CDR3 sequence: CASSQEQRTSGGTGELFF. The CDR3 nucleotides are TGTGCCAGCAGCCAAGAACAGCGGACTAGCGGGGGAACCGGGGAGCTGTTTTTT. The chain recombines TRBV14 with TRBJ2-2; 13 bases map to TRBD2. Germline values: CDR1 SGHDN, CDR2 FVKESK. V was clipped by 0 bases and J by 5 bases; unmatched bases: 6. The CDR3 totals 18 residues.

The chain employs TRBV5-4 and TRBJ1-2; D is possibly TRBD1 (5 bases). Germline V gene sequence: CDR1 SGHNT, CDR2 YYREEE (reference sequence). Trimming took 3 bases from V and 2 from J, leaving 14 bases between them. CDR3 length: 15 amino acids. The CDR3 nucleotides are TGTGCCAGCAGCTCGGGGGTAGTCGAGAACTATGGCTACACCTTC. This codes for CASSSGVVENYGYTF.

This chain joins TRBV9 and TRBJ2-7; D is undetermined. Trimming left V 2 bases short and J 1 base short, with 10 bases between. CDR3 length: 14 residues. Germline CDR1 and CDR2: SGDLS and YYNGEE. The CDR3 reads CASSVFDGSYEQYF. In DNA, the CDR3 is TGTGCCAGCAGCGTTTTCGACGGATCCTACGAGCAGTACTTC.

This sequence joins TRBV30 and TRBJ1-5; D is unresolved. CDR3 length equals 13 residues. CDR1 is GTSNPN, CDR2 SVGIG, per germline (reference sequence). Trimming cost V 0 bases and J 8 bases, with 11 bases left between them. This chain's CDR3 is CAWSVIHREPQHF. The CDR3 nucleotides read TGTGCCTGGAGTGTAATCCACCGGGAGCCCCAGCATTTT. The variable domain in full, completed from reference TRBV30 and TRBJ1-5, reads SQTIHQWPATLVQPVGSPLSLECTVEGTSNPNLYWYRQAAGRGLQLLFYSVGIGQISSEVPQNLSASRPQDRQFILSSKKLLLSDSGFYLCAWSVIHREPQHFGDGTRLSIL.